The clone carrying this TCR beta chain showed up many times. Primers targeting TRAV and TRBV primed first-strand cDNA, covering alpha and beta chains. TCR amplification ran roughly 20 PCR cycles using constant-region and V-primer adapter primers. TCRdb called the reads again in MiXCR, with one record for every CDR3 protein. Of 85,000 to 95,000 distinct CDR3 sequences detected, 9.4% appear once; the ten largest clones hold 0.95% to 1.3%. This entry comes from a study of low-dose radiotherapy and immunotherapy resistance in tumors. Study as a whole: Cohort 2 patients were irradiated with 1 Gy every two weeks, reaching 13 Gy over 26 weeks. A dose of 300 mg of oral aspirin was taken by patients daily for four cycles from cycle 1 day 1.

Documented time point: before trial treatment. The donors, trial participants, received nivolumab, ipilimumab, aspirin, low-dose cyclophosphamide and low-dose radiotherapy. Qualifying patients carried advanced solid tumors devoid of tumor-infiltrating lymphocytes. Sequenced here: PBMCs, sampled before treatment. The clonotype was recovered from a male donor with prostate cancer.

The CDR3 reads CASSFTASNTGELFF. In DNA, the CDR3 is TGTGCCAGCAGCTTTACGGCCTCGAACACCGGGGAGCTGTTTTTT. The chain uses TRBV11-2 and TRBJ2-2; D unresolved. Trimming stripped 3 bases from V and 0 bases from J, with 8 bases between. The CDR3 sequence is 15 residues long. Per germline, CDR1 SGHAT and CDR2 FQNNGV.